Listed below are T cell receptor beta chains from one sample, sequenced in a study of T cells in Graves' hyperthyroidism and ophthalmopathy. Via MiXCR, TCRdb re-called the multiplex PCR reads, giving one row per CDR3 protein. The repertoire holds 600,000 or so distinct CDR3 sequences, with approximately 15% as singletons. The specimen was blood. All receptors come from a woman between 18 and 29 years old with Graves' ophthalmopathy. Each CDR3 is given with its conserved first and last residue. D genes are given only for firm matches. Only part of the rows carry a size: once, few, many, or a class if the clone is expanded.

CDR3nt	CDR3aa	d_gene	abundance	v_gene	len	j_gene
TGTGCCACCAGTGATCATAGGACTAGCGGGGTTAAAGAGACCCAGTACTTC	CATSDHRTSGVKETQYF	TRBD2	many	TRBV24-1	17	TRBJ2-5
TGTGCCAGCCCCCCATTGGGACTAGCGGGAGGCGCCTACAATGAGCAGTTCTTC	CASPPLGLAGGAYNEQFF	TRBD2	many	TRBV7-9	18	TRBJ2-1
TGTGCCTGGAGCCCACGACAGAACTATGGCTACACCTTC	CAWSPRQNYGYTF	NA	many	TRBV30	13	TRBJ1-2
TGTGCCAGCAGTGAGGCAAGTAGCTTGAATAGCAATCAGCCCCAGCATTTT	CASSEASSLNSNQPQHF	NA	many	TRBV6-1	17	TRBJ1-5
TGTGCCAGCAGCTTAGGGGCCGGGGAGCTGTTTTTT	CASSLGAGELFF	NA	many	TRBV11-2	12	TRBJ2-2
TGTGCCAGTAGTAGGGTCCAGGGCCGGGAGACCCAGTACTTC	CASSRVQGRETQYF	NA	NA	TRBV19	14	TRBJ2-5
TGTGCCAGCAGTTGGAGGGACACCTACAATGAGCAGTTCTTC	CASSWRDTYNEQFF	NA	many	TRBV27	14	TRBJ2-1
TGTGCCACCAGTGGGCCAGGGGGGTACGAGCAGTACTTC	CATSGPGGYEQYF	NA	many	TRBV24-1	13	TRBJ2-7
TGTGCCAGCAGTTACTCGCAGCGGGAGGTGCCAAACTACGAGCAGTACTTC	CASSYSQREVPNYEQYF	TRBD2	few	TRBV6-5	17	TRBJ2-7
TGTGCCAGCAGCCGGGAATGGACTAGGGAGCAGTACTTC	CASSREWTREQYF	TRBD2	many	TRBV28	13	TRBJ2-7
TGTGCCAGCAGTCCCCTGACGGGGGGACGACAGCCCCAGCATTTT	CASSPLTGGRQPQHF	NA	many	TRBV28	15	TRBJ1-5
TGTGCCAGCAGCTCACGGACAGGGGGCGGGGGGGCTTTCTTT	CASSSRTGGGGAFF	TRBD1	many	TRBV7-9	14	TRBJ1-1
TGTGCCAGCAGCTTGCGACAGGGTGGCGACATTCAGTACTTC	CASSLRQGGDIQYF	TRBD1	few	TRBV5-4	14	TRBJ2-4
TGTGCCAGCAGTTTGGTTCGGACTAGTGAAAAACTGTTTTTT	CASSLVRTSEKLFF	NA	NA	TRBV27	14	TRBJ1-4
TGTGCCAGCAGCCCGGGACTGAGGGCTAATGAAAAACTGTTTTTT	CASSPGLRANEKLFF	NA	NA	TRBV6-1	15	TRBJ1-4
TGTGCCAGCTCACTAGGACTAGCGGGATCGCTAGCCCATTACAATGAGCAGTTCTTC	CASSLGLAGSLAHYNEQFF	TRBD2	many	TRBV18	19	TRBJ2-1
TGTGCCAGCAGTTACCGCTACAGACCTAGCTCCTACAATGAGCAGTTCTTC	CASSYRYRPSSYNEQFF	NA	many	TRBV6-5	17	TRBJ2-1
TGTGCCAGCAGTTTTGGGCGCCCGGGCACAGATACGCAGTATTTT	CASSFGRPGTDTQYF	NA	many	TRBV12-3/TRBV12-4	15	TRBJ2-3
TGTGCCAGCAGCCAATGGGACTACCTCACAGATACGCAGTATTTT	CASSQWDYLTDTQYF	TRBD2	many	TRBV7-2	15	TRBJ2-3
TGTGCCAGCACCAGAGGGGGCGGATGGGATGGCTACACCTTC	CASTRGGGWDGYTF	TRBD1	many	TRBV12-3/TRBV12-4	14	TRBJ1-2
TGTGCCAGCAGCGCATCAGCCGGGACAGGGTACTACGAGCAGTACTTC	CASSASAGTGYYEQYF	TRBD1	NA	TRBV9	16	TRBJ2-7
TGTGCCAGCAGTTCAAGGGGGCGACAGGGCAAAAACGGCTACACCTTC	CASSSRGRQGKNGYTF	TRBD1	many	TRBV28	16	TRBJ1-2
TGTGCCATCAGTAGCGGCGACTCCTACGAGCAGTACTTC	CAISSGDSYEQYF	NA	many	TRBV10-3	13	TRBJ2-7
TGTGCCACCAGTGACCCTAGCGGGAACGATGAGCAGTTCTTC	CATSDPSGNDEQFF	TRBD2	NA	TRBV24-1	14	TRBJ2-1